The T cell receptor beta chain under discussion was sequenced for a study of T-cell reconstitution after alpha-beta-depleted transplantation in children. During its preparation, the TCRbeta library received unique molecular identifiers. Via MiXCR, TCRdb re-called the PCR reads, giving one row per CDR3 protein. The table has hundreds of thousands of distinct CDR3 sequences, around 17% seen once. This clonotype showed up just a few times. One end of the junction does not line up with germline, which may come from a read error. This CDR3 comprises 16 residues. Per the germline V gene, CDR1 is MNHEY and CDR2 is SVGEGT.

The sequence was collected from a human donor who donated a stem cell graft to a child with acute lymphoblastic leukemia. The J gene is TRBJ2-7, the V gene TRBV6-2 or TRBV6-3; tentatively, D is TRBD1 or TRBD2 (5 bases each). The starting material was PBMCs from the stem cell graft donor, obtained from the stem cell graft. CDR3 DNA sequence: TGTGCCAGCAGTGACTCCCCCGGGACGGGCTCCTACGAGCAGTACTTC. Amino acids: CASSDSPGTGSYEQYF.